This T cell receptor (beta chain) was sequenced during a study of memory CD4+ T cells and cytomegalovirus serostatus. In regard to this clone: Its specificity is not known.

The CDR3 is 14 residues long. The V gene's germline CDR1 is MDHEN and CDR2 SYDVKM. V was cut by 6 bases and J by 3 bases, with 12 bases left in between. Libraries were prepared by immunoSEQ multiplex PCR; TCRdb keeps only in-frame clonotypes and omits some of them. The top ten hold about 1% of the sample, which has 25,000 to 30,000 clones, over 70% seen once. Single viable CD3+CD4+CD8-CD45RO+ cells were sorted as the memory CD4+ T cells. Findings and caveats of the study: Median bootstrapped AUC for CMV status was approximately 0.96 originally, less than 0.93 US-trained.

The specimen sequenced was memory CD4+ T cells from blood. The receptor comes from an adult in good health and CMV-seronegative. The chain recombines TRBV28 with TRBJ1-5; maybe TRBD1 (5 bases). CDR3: CASRTPGPNQPQHF. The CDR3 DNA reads TGTGCCAGCAGAACACCGGGACCCAATCAGCCCCAGCATTTT.